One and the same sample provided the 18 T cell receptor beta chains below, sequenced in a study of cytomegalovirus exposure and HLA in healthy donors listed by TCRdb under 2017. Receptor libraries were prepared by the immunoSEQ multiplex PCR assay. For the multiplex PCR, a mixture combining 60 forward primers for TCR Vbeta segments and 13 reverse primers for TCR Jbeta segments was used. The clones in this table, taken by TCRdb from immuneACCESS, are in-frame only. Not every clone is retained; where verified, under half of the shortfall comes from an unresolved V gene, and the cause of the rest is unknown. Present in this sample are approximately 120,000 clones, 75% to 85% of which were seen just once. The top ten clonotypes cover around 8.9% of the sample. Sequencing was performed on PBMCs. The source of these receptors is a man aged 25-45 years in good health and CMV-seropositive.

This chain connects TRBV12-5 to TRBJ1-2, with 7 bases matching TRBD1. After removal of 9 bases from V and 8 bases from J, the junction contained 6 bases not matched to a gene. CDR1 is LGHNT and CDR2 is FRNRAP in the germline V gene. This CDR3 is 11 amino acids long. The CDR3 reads CARTGVQGYTF. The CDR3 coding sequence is TGTGCTAGAACAGGGGTTCAAGGCTACACCTTC.

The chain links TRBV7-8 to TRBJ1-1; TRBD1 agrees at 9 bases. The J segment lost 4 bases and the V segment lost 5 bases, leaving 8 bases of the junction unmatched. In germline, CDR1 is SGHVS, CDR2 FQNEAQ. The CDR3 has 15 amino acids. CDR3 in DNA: TGTGCCAGCAGCGGACGGGACAGGGCGAGCACTGAAGCTTTCTTT. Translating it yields CASSGRDRASTEAFF.

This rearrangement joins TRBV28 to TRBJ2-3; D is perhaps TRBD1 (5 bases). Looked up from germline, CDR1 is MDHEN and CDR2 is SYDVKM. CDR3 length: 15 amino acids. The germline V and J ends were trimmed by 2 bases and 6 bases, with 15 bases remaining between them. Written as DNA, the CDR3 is TGTGCCAGCAGTTTACTACAGGAAACCGCGGATACGCAGTATTTT. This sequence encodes CASSLLQETADTQYF.

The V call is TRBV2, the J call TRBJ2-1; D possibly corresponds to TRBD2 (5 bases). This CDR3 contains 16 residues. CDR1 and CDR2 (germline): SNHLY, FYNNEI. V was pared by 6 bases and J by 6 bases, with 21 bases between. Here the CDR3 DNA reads TGTGCCAGCAGCGAACGGGGATGGTTTATGATCAATGAGCAGTTCTTC. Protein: CASSERGWFMINEQFF.

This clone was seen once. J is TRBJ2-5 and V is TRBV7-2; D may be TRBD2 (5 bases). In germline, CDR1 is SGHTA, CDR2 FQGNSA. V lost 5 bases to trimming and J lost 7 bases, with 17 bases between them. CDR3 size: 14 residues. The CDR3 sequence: CASSPSDLGGTQYF. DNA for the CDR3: TGTGCCAGCAGCCCGTCGGACCTCGGAGGGACCCAGTACTTC.

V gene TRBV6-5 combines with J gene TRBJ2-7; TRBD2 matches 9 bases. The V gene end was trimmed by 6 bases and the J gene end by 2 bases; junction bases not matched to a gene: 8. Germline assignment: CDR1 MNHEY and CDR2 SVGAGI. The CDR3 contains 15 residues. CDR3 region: CASSSGGHLPYEQYF. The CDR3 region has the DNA TGTGCCAGCAGCAGCGGGGGGCACCTACCCTACGAGCAGTACTTC.

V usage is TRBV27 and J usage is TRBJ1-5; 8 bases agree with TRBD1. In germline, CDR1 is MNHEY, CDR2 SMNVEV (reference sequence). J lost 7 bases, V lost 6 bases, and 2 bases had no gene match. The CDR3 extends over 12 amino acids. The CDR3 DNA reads TGTGCCAGCAGAACAGGGGGGCAGCCCCAGCATTTT. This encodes CASRTGGQPQHF.

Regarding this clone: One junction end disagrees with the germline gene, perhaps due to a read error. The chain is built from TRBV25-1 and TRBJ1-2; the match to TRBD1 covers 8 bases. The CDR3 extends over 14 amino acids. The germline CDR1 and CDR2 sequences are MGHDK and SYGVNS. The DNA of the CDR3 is TGTGCCAGCCGTGAGACAGGGGTTTTCTATGGCTACACCTTC. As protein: CASRETGVFYGYTF.

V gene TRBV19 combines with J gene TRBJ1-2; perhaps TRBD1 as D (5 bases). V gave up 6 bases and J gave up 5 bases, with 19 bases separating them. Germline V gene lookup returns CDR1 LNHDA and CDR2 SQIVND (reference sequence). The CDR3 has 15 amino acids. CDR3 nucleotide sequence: TGTGCCAGTAGGATCGCAAGCGGGGCCCAGTATGGCTACACCTTC. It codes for CASRIASGAQYGYTF.

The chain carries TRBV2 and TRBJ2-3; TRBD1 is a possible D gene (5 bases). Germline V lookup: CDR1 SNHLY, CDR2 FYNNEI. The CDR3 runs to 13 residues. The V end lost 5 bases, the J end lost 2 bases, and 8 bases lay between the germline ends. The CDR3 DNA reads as TGTGCCAGCAGTAGACAGCTCACAGATACGCAGTATTTT. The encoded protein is CASSRQLTDTQYF. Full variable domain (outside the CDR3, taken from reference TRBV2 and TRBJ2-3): EPEVTQTPSHQVTQMGQEVILRCVPISNHLYFYWYRQILGQKVEFLVSFYNNEISEKSEIFDDQFSVERPDGSNFTLKIRSTKLEDSAMYFCASSRQLTDTQYFGPGTRLTVL.

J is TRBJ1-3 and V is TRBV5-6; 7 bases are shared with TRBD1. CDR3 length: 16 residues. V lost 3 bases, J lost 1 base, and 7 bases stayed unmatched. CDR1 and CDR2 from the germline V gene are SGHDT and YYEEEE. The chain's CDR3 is CASSWGTDHSGNTIYF. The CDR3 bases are TGTGCCAGCAGCTGGGGGACAGACCATTCTGGAAACACCATATATTTT.

CDR3 coding DNA: TGTGCCAGCAGCGTAACCGACAGCTACGAGCAGTACTTC. Its protein product is CASSVTDSYEQYF. The chain has TRBV9 and TRBJ2-7; tentatively, D is TRBD1 (5 bases). The germline V and J ends were trimmed by 1 base and 3 bases, with 8 bases remaining between them. The germline gives CDR1 SGDLS, CDR2 YYNGEE. The CDR3 covers 13 residues. Full variable domain (outside the CDR3, taken from reference TRBV9 and TRBJ2-7): DSGVTQTPKHLITATGQRVTLRCSPRSGDLSVYWYQQSLDQGLQFLIQYYNGEERAKGNILERFSAQQFPDLHSELNLSSLELGDSALYFCASSVTDSYEQYFGPGTRLTVT.

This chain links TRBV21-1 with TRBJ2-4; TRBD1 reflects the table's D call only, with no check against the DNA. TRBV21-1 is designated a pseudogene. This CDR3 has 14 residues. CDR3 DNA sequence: TGTGCCAGCAGCAAAGGGGGAACCGGGACAGGCTTATACTTC. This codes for CASSKGGTGTGLYF.

CDR3 nucleotide sequence: TGCGCCAGCAGCTCCCGGGGGGTAGACGAGCAGTACTTC. As protein: CASSSRGVDEQYF. This sequence joins TRBV5-1 and TRBJ2-7; TRBD2 agrees at 7 bases. CDR1 and CDR2 (germline): SGHRS, YFSETQ. The V segment lost 3 bases and the J segment 5 bases; nucleotides outside the gene matches: 5. This CDR3 is built from 13 residues.

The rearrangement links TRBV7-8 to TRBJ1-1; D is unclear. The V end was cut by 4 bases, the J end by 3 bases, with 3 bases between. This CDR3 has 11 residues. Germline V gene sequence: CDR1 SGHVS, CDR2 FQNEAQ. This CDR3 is CASSSYTEAFF. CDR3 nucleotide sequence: TGTGCCAGCAGCTCCTACACTGAAGCTTTCTTT.

As DNA, the CDR3 is TGTGCCAGCTCCCCCCGAGCGCGCATCGGAGAAAAAGCTTTCTTT. It codes for CASSPRARIGEKAFF. This chain joins TRBV25-1 and TRBJ1-1; D unresolved. V was cut by 8 bases and J by 9 bases, with 25 bases left in between. CDR1 MGHDK and CDR2 SYGVNS come from the germline V gene. CDR3 length: 15 residues.

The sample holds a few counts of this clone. The CDR3 DNA follows: TGCGCCAGCAGCCAGGCCTTGGGACTAGCGGAAGGAGAGTCAGATACGCAGTATTTT. It yields the protein CASSQALGLAEGESDTQYF. The rearrangement links TRBV4-1 to TRBJ2-3; 11 bases fit TRBD2. The CDR3 length is 19 residues. CDR1 is MGHRA, CDR2 YSYEKL, per germline. The junction had 15 bases not matched to a gene; V was cut back by 3 bases and J by 4 bases.

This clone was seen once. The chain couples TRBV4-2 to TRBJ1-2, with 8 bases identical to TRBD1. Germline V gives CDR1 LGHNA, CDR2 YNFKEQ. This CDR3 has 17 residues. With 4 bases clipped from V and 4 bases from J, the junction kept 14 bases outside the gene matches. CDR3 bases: TGTGCCAGCAGCCCCGGACAGGGAGGGTATTCTGCCTATGGCTACACCTTC. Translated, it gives CASSPGQGGYSAYGYTF.